This passage covers 2 T cell receptor beta chains from one sample sequenced in a study of control samples from healthy donors and cancer patients. The assay was immunoSEQ multiplex PCR, and TCRdb's table has in-frame clones only and misses some. The sample includes about 22,000 clones, around 83% of them seen just once. Sequenced material: PBMCs. These receptors originate from a man aged 60-69 years with head and neck cancer.

The genes are TRBV7-2 and TRBJ1-5, with D perhaps matching TRBD1 (6 bases). This CDR3 is 16 amino acids long. Germline lookup yields CDR1 SGHTA and CDR2 FQGNSA. The germline V and J ends were trimmed by 1 base and 2 bases, with 12 bases remaining between them. CDR3 nucleotides: TGTGCCAGCAGCTTAGAACAGGGAATTGGCAATCAGCCCCAGCATTTT. Protein product: CASSLEQGIGNQPQHF.

V and J are TRBV4-1 and TRBJ1-2; a weak D match, TRBD1 (5 bases). There are 13 residues in the CDR3. V dropped 2 bases and J dropped 7 bases, with 11 bases sitting between them. Germline V CDR1 and CDR2: MGHRA, YSYEKL. The CDR3 DNA sequence: TGCGCCAGCAGCCAACCTGGACACCCTGGCTACACCTTC. The encoded protein is CASSQPGHPGYTF.